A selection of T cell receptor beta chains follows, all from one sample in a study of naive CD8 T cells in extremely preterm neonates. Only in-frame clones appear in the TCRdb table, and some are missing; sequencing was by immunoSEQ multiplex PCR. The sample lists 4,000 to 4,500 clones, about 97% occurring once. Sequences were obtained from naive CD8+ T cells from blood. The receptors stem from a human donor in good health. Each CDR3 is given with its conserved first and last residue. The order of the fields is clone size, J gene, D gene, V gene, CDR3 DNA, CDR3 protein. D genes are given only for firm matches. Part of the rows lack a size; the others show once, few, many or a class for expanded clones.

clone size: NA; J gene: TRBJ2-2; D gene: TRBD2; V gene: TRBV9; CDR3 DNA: TGTGCCAGCAGCGTATGGGGGGGGGCGAACACCGGGGAGCTGTTTTTT; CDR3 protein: CASSVWGGANTGELFF
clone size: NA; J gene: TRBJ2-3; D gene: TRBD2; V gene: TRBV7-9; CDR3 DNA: TGTGCCAGCAGCTTCTCTAGCGGGGGTGATACGCAGTATTTT; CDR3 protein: CASSFSSGGDTQYF
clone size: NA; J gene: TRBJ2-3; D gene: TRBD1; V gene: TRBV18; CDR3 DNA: TGTGCCAGCTCACTACCGCATCCTACAGGGGGCGAGGGGCTATACGAGATCACAGATACGCAGTATTTT; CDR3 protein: CASSLPHPTGGEGLYEITDTQYF
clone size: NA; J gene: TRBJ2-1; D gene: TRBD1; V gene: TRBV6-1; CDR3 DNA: TGTGCCAGCAGCGAACCGGGACAGGGACAGTGGGAGCAGTTCTTC; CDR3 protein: CASSEPGQGQWEQFF
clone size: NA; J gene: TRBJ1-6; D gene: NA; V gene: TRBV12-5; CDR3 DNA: TGTGCTAGTGGTCGACAGGACAAGAATTCACCCCTCCACTTT; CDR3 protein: CASGRQDKNSPLHF
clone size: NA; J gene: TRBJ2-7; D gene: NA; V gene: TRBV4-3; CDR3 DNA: TGCGCCAGCAGCCAAGATTTCCGGGGTTCCTACGAGCAGTACTTC; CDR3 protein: CASSQDFRGSYEQYF
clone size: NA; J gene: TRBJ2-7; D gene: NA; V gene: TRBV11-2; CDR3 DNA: TGTGCCAGCAGCTTAGAAGGGGCTTCCTACGAGCAGTACTTC; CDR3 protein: CASSLEGASYEQYF
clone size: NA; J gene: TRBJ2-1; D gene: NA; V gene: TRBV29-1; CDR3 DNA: TGCAGCGTTGCGGACAGAGTTAACAATGAGCAGTTCTTC; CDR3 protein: CSVADRVNNEQFF
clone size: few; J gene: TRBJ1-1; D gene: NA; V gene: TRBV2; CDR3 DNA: TGTGCCAGCAGCCCTGCCCCGGGGACTGAAGCTTTCTTT; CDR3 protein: CASSPAPGTEAFF
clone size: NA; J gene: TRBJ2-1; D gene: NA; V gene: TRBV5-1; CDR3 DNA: TGCGCCAGCAGCTTAGGACAGTACAATGAGCAGTTCTTC; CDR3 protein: CASSLGQYNEQFF
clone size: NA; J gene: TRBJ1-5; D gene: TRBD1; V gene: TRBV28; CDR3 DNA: TGTGCCAGCAGTAATAGGGACAGGGTGGGTCATCAGCCCCAGCATTTT; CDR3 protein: CASSNRDRVGHQPQHF
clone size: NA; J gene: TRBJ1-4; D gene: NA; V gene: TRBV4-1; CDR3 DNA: TGCGCCAGCAGCCCGAGGAATAGTGAAAAACTGTTTTTT; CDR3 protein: CASSPRNSEKLFF
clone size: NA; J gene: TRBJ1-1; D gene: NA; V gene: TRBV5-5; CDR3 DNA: TGTGCCAGCAGCTTGGGACAGTTCAACACTGAAGCTTTCTTT; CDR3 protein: CASSLGQFNTEAFF
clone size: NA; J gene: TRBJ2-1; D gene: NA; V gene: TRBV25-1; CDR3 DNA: TGTGCCAGCAGTGAATACGGCGGCGGTTCCTACAATGAGCAGTTCTTC; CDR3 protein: CASSEYGGGSYNEQFF
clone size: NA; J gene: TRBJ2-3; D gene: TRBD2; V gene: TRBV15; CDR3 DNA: TGTGCCACCAGCAGCCCTAGCGGGGTAGATACGCAGTATTTT; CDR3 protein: CATSSPSGVDTQYF
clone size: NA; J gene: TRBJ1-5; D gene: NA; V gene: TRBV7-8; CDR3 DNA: TGTGCCAGCAGCTTTGGACACCGCTATAGCAATCAGCCCCAGCATTTT; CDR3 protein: CASSFGHRYSNQPQHF
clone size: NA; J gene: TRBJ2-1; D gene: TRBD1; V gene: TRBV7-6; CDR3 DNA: TGTGCCAGCAGCTTAGCAGGGACAGCCAACAATGAGCAGTTCTTC; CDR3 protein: CASSLAGTANNEQFF
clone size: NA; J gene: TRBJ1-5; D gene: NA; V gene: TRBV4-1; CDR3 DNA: TGCGCCAGCAGCCAACTCCCTTTCGTAGACTCCCAGCATTTT; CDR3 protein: CASSQLPFVDSQHF